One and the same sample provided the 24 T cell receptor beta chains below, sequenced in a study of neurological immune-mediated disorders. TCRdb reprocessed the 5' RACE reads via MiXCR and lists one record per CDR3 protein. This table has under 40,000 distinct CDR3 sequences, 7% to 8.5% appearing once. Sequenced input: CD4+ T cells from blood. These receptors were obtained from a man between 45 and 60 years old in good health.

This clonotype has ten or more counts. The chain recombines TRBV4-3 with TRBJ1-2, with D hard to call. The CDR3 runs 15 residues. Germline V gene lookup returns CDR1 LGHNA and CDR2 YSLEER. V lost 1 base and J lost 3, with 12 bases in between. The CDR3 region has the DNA TGCGCCAGCAGCCAAGGAGGTGCGGTCTACTATGGCTACACCTTC. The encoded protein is CASSQGGAVYYGYTF.

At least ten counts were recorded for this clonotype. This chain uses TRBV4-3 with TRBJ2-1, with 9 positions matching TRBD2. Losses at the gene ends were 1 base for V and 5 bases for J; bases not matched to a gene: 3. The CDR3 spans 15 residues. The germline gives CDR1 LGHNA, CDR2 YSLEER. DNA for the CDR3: TGCGCCAGCAGCCAAGTTCCTAGCGGGAACAATGAGCAGTTCTTC. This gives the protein CASSQVPSGNNEQFF.

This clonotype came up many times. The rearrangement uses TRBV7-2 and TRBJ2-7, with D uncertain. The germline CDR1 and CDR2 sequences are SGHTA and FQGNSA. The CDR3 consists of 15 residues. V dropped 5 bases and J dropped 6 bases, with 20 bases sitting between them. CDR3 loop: CASSTQGRTGVEQYF. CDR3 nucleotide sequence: TGTGCCAGCAGCACCCAAGGCAGAACTGGAGTCGAGCAGTACTTC.

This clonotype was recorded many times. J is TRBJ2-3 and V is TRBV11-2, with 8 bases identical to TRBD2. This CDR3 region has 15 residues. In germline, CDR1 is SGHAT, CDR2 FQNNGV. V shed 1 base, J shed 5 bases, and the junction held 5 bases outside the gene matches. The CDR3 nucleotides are TGTGCCAGCAGCTTAGCGGGAGGGATGGTAGATACGCAGTATTTT. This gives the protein CASSLAGGMVDTQYF.

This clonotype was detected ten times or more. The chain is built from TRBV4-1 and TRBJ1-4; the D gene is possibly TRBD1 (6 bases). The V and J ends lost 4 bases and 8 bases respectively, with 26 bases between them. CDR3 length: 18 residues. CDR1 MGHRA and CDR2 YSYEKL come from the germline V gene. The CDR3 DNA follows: TGCGCCAGCAGCCTTGGACCGAAAGGGGGGAGATGGGAAGAAAAACTGTTTTTT. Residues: CASSLGPKGGRWEEKLFF.

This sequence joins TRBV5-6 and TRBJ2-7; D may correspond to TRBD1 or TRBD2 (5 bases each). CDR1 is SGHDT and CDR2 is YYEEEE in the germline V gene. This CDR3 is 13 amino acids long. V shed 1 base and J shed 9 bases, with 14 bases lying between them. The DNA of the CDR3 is TGTGCCAGCAGCTTGACAGGCGGCGGAGGGCAGTACTTC. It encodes CASSLTGGGGQYF.

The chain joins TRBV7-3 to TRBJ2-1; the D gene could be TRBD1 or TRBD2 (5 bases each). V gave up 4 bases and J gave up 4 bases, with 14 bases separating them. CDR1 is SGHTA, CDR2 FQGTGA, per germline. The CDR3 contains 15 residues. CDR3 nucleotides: TGTGCCAGCAGCTCCGGGGCTAGCATTTACAATGAGCAGTTCTTC. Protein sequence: CASSSGASIYNEQFF.

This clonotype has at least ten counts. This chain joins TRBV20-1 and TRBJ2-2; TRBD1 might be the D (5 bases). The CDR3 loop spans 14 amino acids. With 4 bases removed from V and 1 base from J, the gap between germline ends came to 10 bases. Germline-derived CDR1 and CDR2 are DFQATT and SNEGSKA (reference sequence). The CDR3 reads CSANPTGNTGELFF. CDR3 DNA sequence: TGCAGTGCTAACCCCACAGGGAACACCGGGGAGCTGTTTTTT.

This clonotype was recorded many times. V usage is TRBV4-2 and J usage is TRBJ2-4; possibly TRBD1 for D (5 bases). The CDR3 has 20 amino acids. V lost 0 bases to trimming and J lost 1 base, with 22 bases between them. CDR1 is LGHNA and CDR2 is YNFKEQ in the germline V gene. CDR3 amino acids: CASSQEVWQGIMDAKNIQYF. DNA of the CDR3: TGTGCCAGCAGCCAAGAGGTTTGGCAGGGAATCATGGACGCCAAAAACATTCAGTACTTC.

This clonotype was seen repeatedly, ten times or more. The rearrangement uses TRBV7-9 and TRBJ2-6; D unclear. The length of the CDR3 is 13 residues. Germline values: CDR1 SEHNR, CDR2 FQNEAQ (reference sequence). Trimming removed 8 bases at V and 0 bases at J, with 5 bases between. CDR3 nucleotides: TGTGCCAGCTGTCCCTCTGGGGCCAACGTCCTGACTTTC. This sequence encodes CASCPSGANVLTF.

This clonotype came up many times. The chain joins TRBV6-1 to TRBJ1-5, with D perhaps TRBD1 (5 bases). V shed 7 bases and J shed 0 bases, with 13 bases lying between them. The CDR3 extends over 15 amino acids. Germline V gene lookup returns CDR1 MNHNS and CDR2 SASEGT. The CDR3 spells CASNSDRRSNQPQHF. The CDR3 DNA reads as TGTGCCAGCAACAGCGACAGACGTAGCAATCAGCCCCAGCATTTT.

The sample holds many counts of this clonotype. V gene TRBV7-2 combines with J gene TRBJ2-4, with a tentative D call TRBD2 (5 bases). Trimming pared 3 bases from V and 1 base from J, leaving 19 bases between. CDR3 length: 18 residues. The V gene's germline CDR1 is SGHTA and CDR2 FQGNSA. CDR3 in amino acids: CASSLGRGYALAKNIQYF. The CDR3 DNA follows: TGTGCCAGCAGCTTGGGTCGCGGGTATGCCCTGGCCAAAAACATTCAGTACTTC.

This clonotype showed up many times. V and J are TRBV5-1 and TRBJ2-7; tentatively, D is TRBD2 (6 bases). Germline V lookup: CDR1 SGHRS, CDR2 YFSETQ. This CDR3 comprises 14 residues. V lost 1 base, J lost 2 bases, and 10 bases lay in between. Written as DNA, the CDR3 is TGCGCCAGCAGCTTGCGGGACTCGACCTACGAGCAGTACTTC. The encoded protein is CASSLRDSTYEQYF.

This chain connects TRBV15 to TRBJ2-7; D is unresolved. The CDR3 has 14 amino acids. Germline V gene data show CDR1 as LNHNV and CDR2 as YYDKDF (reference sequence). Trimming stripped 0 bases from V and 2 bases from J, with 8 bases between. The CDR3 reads CATSREGFAYEQYF. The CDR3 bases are TGTGCCACCAGCAGAGAGGGGTTCGCCTACGAGCAGTACTTC.

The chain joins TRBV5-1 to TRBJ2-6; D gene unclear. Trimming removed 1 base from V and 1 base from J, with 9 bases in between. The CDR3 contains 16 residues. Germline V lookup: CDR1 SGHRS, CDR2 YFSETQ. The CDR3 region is CASSLFGLSGANVLTF. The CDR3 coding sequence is TGCGCCAGCAGCTTGTTTGGGCTGTCTGGGGCCAACGTCCTGACTTTC.

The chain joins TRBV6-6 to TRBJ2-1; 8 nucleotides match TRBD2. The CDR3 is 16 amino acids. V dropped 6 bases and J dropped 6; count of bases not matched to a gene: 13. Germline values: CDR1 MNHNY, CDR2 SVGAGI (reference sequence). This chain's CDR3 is CASSSQKGSGSNEQFF. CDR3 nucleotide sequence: TGTGCCAGCAGCTCCCAAAAGGGAAGCGGGAGCAATGAGCAGTTCTTC.

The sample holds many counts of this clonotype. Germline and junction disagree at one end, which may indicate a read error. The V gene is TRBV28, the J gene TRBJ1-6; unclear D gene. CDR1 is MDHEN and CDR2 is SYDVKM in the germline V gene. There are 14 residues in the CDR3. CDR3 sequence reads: CASRLFSYNSPLHF. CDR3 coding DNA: TGTGCCAGCAGATTATTCTCCTATAATTCACCCCTCCACTTT.

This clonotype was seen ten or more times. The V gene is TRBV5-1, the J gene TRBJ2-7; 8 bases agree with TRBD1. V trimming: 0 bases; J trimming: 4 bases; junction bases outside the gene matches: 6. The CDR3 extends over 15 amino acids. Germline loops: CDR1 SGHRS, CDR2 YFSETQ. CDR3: CASSLVTGARYEQYF. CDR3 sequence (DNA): TGCGCCAGCAGCTTGGTGACAGGGGCGCGGTACGAGCAGTACTTC.

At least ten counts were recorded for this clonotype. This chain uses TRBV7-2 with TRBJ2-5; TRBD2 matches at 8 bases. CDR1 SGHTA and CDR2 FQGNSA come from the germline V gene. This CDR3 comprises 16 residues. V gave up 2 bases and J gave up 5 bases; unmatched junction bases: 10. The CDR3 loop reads CASSLLADGRGETQYF. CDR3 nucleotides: TGTGCCAGCAGCTTACTCGCCGACGGGAGGGGCGAGACCCAGTACTTC. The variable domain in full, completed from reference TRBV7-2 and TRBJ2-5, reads GAGVSQSPSNKVTEKGKDVELRCDPISGHTALYWYRQSLGQGLEFLIYFQGNSAPDKSGLPSDRFSAERTGGSVSTLTIQRTQQEDSAVYLCASSLLADGRGETQYFGPGTRLLVL.

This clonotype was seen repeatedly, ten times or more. CDR3 sequence (DNA): TGTGCCAGCCTTACCCCCCTTGATGGCTACACCTTC. Translation gives CASLTPLDGYTF. The chain combines TRBV28 with TRBJ1-2, with D hard to call. CDR3 length: 12 residues. Germline lookup yields CDR1 MDHEN and CDR2 SYDVKM. Between the trimmed V and J ends, which lost 8 bases and 6 bases, there was a span of 13 bases.

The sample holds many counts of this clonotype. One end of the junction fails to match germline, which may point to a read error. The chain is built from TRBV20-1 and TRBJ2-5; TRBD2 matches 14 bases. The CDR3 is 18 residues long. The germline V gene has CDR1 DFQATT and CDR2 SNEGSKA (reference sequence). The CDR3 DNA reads TGCAGTACTAGTTCGGGACTAGCGGGAGTAAGGGGGCAAGAGACCCAGTACTTC. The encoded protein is CSTSSGLAGVRGQETQYF.

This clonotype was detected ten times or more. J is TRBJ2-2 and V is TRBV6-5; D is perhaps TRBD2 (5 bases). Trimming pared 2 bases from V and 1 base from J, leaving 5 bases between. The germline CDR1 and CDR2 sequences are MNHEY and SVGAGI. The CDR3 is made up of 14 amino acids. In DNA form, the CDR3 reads TGTGCCAGCAGTTACGGGAGGAACACCGGGGAGCTGTTTTTT. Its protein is CASSYGRNTGELFF.

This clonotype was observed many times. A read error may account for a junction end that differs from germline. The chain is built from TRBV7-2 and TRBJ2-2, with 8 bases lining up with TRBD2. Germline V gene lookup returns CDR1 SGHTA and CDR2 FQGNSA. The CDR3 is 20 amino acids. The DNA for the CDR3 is TGTGCCAGCAGCCTAGCATTTCTAATGGCGGGAGGTCCTAACACCGGGGAGCTGTTTTTT. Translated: CASSLAFLMAGGPNTGELFF.

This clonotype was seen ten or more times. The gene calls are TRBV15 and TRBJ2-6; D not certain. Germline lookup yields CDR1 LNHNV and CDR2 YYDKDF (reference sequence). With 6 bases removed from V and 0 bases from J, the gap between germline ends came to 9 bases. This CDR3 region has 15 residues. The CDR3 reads CATRIDTSGANVLTF. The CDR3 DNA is TGTGCCACCAGGATCGATACCTCTGGGGCCAACGTCCTGACTTTC.